Given below is one TCR beta chain in context. The identical CDR3 is also encoded by other nucleotide sequences in the sample. Per the authors' pipeline: Amplification of reference gene primers was used by the study to estimate nucleated cell counts. Assay used: immunoSEQ multiplex PCR; TCRdb lists only in-frame clones, some missing. The V and J calls and the clone size are those of that table, but D and trimming were determined from the DNA. The sample has about 100,000 clones, roughly 80% seen once; the top ten hold 3% to 4%. Germline lookup yields CDR1 KGHSH and CDR2 LQKENI. Trimming cost V 6 bases and J 1 base, with 9 bases left between them. This CDR3 is built from 13 residues. This sample is part of a study of blood T cell repertoires in COVID-19. As for the study in general: The United States, Italy and Spain were the sources of the acute and convalescent COVID-19 samples.

The material sequenced was peripheral blood. The origin of this receptor is a woman of 80 years or more with active or convalescent COVID-19. V usage is TRBV18 and J usage is TRBJ1-1; no clear D. In DNA, the CDR3 is TGTGCCAGCTCGTCGACACAGAACACTGAAGCTTTCTTT. As protein: CASSSTQNTEAFF.